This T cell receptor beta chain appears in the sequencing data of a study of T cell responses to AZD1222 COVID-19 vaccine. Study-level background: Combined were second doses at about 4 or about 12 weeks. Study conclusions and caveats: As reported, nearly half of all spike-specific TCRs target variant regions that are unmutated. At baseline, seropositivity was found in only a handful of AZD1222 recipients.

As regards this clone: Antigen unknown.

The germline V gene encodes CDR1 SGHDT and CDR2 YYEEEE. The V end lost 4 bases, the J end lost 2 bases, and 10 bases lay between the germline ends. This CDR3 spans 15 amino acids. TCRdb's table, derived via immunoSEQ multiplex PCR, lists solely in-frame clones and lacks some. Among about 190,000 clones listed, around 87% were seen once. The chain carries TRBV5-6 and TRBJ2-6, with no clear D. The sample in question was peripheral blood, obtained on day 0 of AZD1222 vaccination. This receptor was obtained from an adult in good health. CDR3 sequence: CASSPSGAGANVLTF. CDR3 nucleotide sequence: TGTGCCAGCAGCCCCTCTGGGGCTGGGGCCAACGTCCTGACTTTC.